This TCR beta chain derives from a study of T cells in Graves' hyperthyroidism and ophthalmopathy (dated by TCRdb to the late 2010s). For the study in its entirety: Peripheral blood was collected at initial diagnosis, before any treatment. TCR V-J signatures able to tell the groups apart were searched for in a discovery cohort of some 97 patients, of whom over 40 had Graves' ophthalmopathy and around 58 had stable Graves' hyperthyroidism. Whether ophthalmopathy could be predicted prospectively was tested in an independent validation cohort made up of 18 to 20 hyperthyroidism patients plus 17 patients who later progressed to ophthalmopathy. For training and testing, the 100 or so patients in the discovery cohort were randomly divided in a 7:3 ratio. Thyroid tissue and blood T-cell repertoires from roughly six Graves' hyperthyroidism patients were also compared in the study. Following sampling, methimazole starting at 30 mg daily was given to hyperthyroidism patients, and high-dose intravenous methylprednisolone was given to ophthalmopathy patients. According to the paper, TCR Vbeta CDR3 sequencing was carried out on 135 peripheral blood samples, which came from 40 to 45 ophthalmopathy, 75 or so hyperthyroidism and around 17 progressor patients. The investigation overall reported the following: No statistical method was used to set the sample size in advance, and investigators knew the group allocation. In cross-validation, a model built on a 13 V-J signature told ophthalmopathy apart from stable hyperthyroidism with 87.88% sensitivity and about 81% specificity, and in testing the same model reached 80%/75%. In validation, the model predicted progression to ophthalmopathy a median of approximately 6.6 months before onset, with over 55% sensitivity and around 76% specificity. Blood samples also contained most of the expanded thyroid clonotypes (frequency above 0.001), which suggests that blood repertoires may reflect thyroid immune responses.

Ophthalmopathy patients had moderately to severely active disease, with a Clinical Activity Score of 3 or more, a NOSPECS grade of 4 or more, and a disease duration of less than 3 months. The study excluded patients with uncontrolled infections, other autoimmune diseases, pregnancy or lactation. Diagnoses relied on clinical symptoms, serum thyroxine and TRAb, thyroid ultrasound and orbital computed tomography. PBMCs were separated from roughly 9.6 ml of fresh peripheral blood using Ficoll-Paque density gradient centrifugation. Total RNA was extracted with Trizol reagent, and quality was checked on an Agilent 2100 Bioanalyzer. The TCR beta CDR3 regions were amplified from RNA transcripts. The first round of RT-PCR for the TCR CDR3 was performed with the HTBI primer set and the Qiagen OneStep RT-PCR kit. A second multiplex PCR round built the libraries, followed by size selection and purification. The libraries were sequenced on an Illumina HiSeq2000 using paired-end 100 bp reads. The source study handled its data this way. SOAPnuke was used to process the raw data, with reads discarded if the reads contained adapters or uncalled bases, had a mean Phred below 15, or lacked an exact constant-primer or identifier match. High-quality paired reads were merged using COPE v1.2.5, and each unique nucleotide sequence was defined as a clonotype. MiTCR v1.1 was used to align clonotypes to the IMGT TRBV, TRBD and TRBJ reference segments. Analysis was restricted to V-J combinations with a frequency above 0.0001, which covered 99% to 99.2% of repertoires. A TCS score was defined as the ratio between F50 (clonal expansion) and ExV (chaos), using BLOSUM62-based TCRdist between CDR3 peptides within each V-J. Welch's t-statistics and random forest reduced around 510 V-J features to about 13, which were used in a naive Bayes classifier (R e1071). Clones were called with MiXCR by TCRdb after fastp trimmed the public reads at Q25, and only in-frame beta chains were retained. For every CDR3 protein sequence, its rows merge into one entry that carries the most common genes and DNA. V and J calls and clone size were set by TCRdb, not the authors. The sample table lists 500,000 or so distinct CDR3 sequences, 15% to 20% of them with a count of one. The top ten clonotypes cover 25% to 30% of the sample.

This clonotype turned up a few times. The antigen it recognizes is unknown. Base quality data are lacking; no much larger clone is found one base away. The germline V gene yields SGHRS for CDR1 and YFSETQ for CDR2. Ends trimmed: V by 3 bases, J by 9 bases; bases unmatched to a gene: 5. The CDR3 sequence holds 13 residues, the cysteine and phenylalanine included. Just CDR3 DNA is preserved here, 39 bases in frame from base 1. The rearrangement combines TRBV5-1 with TRBJ2-1; the central 8 bases match TRBD2. Sequencing was carried out using blood. This clonotype was sampled from a woman under 40 with Graves' ophthalmopathy. The nucleotides read TGCGCCAGCAGCTCCGAGCGGGGGAGTGAGCAGTTCTTC. Translated, this gives CASSSERGSEQFF.